This TCR beta chain was sequenced in a study of breast tumors, draining lymph nodes, adjacent tissues. Study results and caveats: That most tumor T cells come from lymph nodes remained unproven. Tumor repertoires ranked between lymph nodes and nontumor tissue in diversity, with V and J gene preferences.

Germline CDR1 is SEHNR and CDR2 is FQNEAQ (reference sequence). Trimming left V 2 bases short and J 0 bases short, with 5 bases between. CDR3 length equals 14 residues. TCRdb re-analysed the multiplex PCR reads in MiXCR, keeping a single row per CDR3 protein. The profile shows tens of thousands of distinct CDR3 sequences, approximately 54% of them singletons. This clonotype was observed many times. Its target is not known. The source is a female donor with breast cancer. Some clones in this sample may be carry-over from other donors' samples. The chain couples TRBV7-9 to TRBJ1-3, with D hard to call. Material: breast tumor tissue. CDR3 protein: CASSLRSSGNTIYF. CDR3 sequence (DNA): TGTGCCAGCAGCTTAAGGAGCTCTGGAAACACCATATATTTT.